This T cell receptor beta chain was obtained from a study of shared clonotypes between healthy human individuals. Turning to the study itself: Sampling drew on donors who were two women and a few men aged 18 to 49.

The CDR3 consists of 17 residues. Germline V CDR1 and CDR2: SNHLY, FYNNEI. Trimming removed 6 bases from V and 5 bases from J, with 25 bases in between. Every contributor of samples was a Caucasian grown-up residing in Nashville, Tennessee. The assay was immunoSEQ multiplex PCR, and TCRdb's table has in-frame clones only and misses some. The sample lists roughly 2.2 million clones; 80% to 95% were seen once. What was sequenced was naive CD4+ T cells from PBMCs. Subset denoted: CD45RA+ positively selected. The source is a man in his late teens or twenties in good health. Some clones in this sample may be carry-over from other donors' samples. This chain connects TRBV2 to TRBJ1-1; D is unclear. This CDR3 reads CASSRSLIVEFRTEAFF. DNA for the CDR3: TGTGCCAGCAGCCGTTCGTTGATCGTGGAATTTAGGACTGAAGCTTTCTTT. Filled out from reference TRBV2 and TRBJ1-1, the complete variable domain reads EPEVTQTPSHQVTQMGQEVILRCVPISNHLYFYWYRQILGQKVEFLVSFYNNEISEKSEIFDDQFSVERPDGSNFTLKIRSTKLEDSAMYFCASSRSLIVEFRTEAFFGQGTRLTVV.